This T cell receptor beta chain was obtained from a study of T cell responses to AZD1222 COVID-19 vaccine. Study-wide results and caveats: No day 14 peak samples; only post-peak repertoires were characterized. Spike was spanned by vaccine-associated CD4 TCRs, with dominance at 160-218 and 743-854.

This table comes from immunoSEQ multiplex PCR, and its TCRdb copy is limited to in-frame clones, with some not included. The sample lists about 140,000 clones; 92% were seen once. Trimming removed 3 bases from V and 5 bases from J, with 4 bases in between. The CDR3 is 12 amino acids. A word on this clone: Its specificity is not known.

The genes are TRBV12-3 or TRBV12-4 and TRBJ2-2; D call uncertain. The receptor comes from an adult in good health. The material was peripheral blood, obtained on day 0 of AZD1222 vaccination. The chain's CDR3 is CASSLGTGELFF. The CDR3 DNA follows: TGTGCCAGCAGTTTGGGAACCGGGGAGCTGTTTTTT.